The 5 T cell receptor beta chains below were found in one sample sequenced in a study of vaccination effects on CD4 cells after COVID-19. Only in-frame clones appear in the TCRdb table, and some are missing; sequencing was by immunoSEQ multiplex PCR. The table includes approximately 25,000 clones, roughly two thirds detected once. No cognate antigen is known for these TCRs. ViraFEST used viral peptide pools to expand antigen-specific CD4+ T cells before sequencing. Isolation of CD4+ T cells took place after approximately 10 days of culture. Two-dose vaccination with either BNT162b2 or mRNA-1273 was given to the participants. The source was CD4+ T cells from PBMCs cultured with SARS-CoV-2 spike peptides, collected after COVID-19 vaccination. The receptors were sampled from a human donor who received a COVID-19 vaccine.

The V gene is TRBV5-4, the J gene TRBJ2-7, with D possibly being TRBD2 (6 bases). The germline CDR1 and CDR2 sequences are SGHNT and YYREEE (reference sequence). This CDR3 is 15 amino acids long. With 4 bases removed from V and 3 bases from J, the gap between germline ends came to 17 bases. The DNA for the CDR3 is TGTGCCAGCAGCAGGGGACTTCTCTCGGACTACGAGCAGTACTTC. This encodes CASSRGLLSDYEQYF. Full variable domain (remainder filled in from reference TRBV5-4 and TRBJ2-7): ETGVTQSPTHLIKTRGQQVTLRCSSQSGHNTVSWYQQALGQGPQFIFQYYREEENGRGNFPPRFSGLQFPNYSSELNVNALELDDSALYLCASSRGLLSDYEQYFGPGTRLTVT.

The chain couples TRBV28 to TRBJ2-1; 10 bases are shared with TRBD2. Germline assignment: CDR1 MDHEN and CDR2 SYDVKM. The CDR3 contains 17 residues. V was clipped by 7 bases and J by 0 bases; unmatched bases: 9. The CDR3 sequence: CASTGQGLASSYNEQFF. In nucleotides, the CDR3 is TGTGCCAGCACGGGGCAGGGACTAGCGAGCTCCTACAATGAGCAGTTCTTC.

Remarks on this clone: At one end, the junction sequence differs from germline, possibly due to a read error. The chain links TRBV6-5 to TRBJ1-1, with D tentatively TRBD1 (5 bases). Germline lookup yields CDR1 MNHEY and CDR2 SVGAGI. The CDR3 contains 15 residues. The CDR3 sequence: CASSDSGVRSTEAFF. The CDR3 DNA reads as TGTGCCAGCAGTGACTCGGGGGTTCGGAGCACTGAAGCTTTCTTT.

A few counts support this clone. This chain links TRBV2 with TRBJ1-5; tentatively, D is TRBD1 (6 bases). Germline CDR1 is SNHLY and CDR2 is FYNNEI. With 4 bases removed from V and 0 bases from J, the gap between germline ends came to 7 bases. The length of the CDR3 is 14 residues. The CDR3, as DNA: TGTGCCAGCAGTGGACAGGTTAGCAATCAGCCCCAGCATTTT. Residues: CASSGQVSNQPQHF.

This chain uses TRBV19 with TRBJ1-2; TRBD1 matches 8 bases. CDR1 LNHDA and CDR2 SQIVND come from the germline V gene (reference sequence). Trimming removed 3 bases from V and 6 bases from J; junction bases left unmatched: 3. The CDR3 is 13 amino acids. CDR3 protein: CASSIPGQDGYTF. The CDR3 region has the DNA TGTGCCAGTAGTATTCCGGGACAGGATGGCTACACCTTC.